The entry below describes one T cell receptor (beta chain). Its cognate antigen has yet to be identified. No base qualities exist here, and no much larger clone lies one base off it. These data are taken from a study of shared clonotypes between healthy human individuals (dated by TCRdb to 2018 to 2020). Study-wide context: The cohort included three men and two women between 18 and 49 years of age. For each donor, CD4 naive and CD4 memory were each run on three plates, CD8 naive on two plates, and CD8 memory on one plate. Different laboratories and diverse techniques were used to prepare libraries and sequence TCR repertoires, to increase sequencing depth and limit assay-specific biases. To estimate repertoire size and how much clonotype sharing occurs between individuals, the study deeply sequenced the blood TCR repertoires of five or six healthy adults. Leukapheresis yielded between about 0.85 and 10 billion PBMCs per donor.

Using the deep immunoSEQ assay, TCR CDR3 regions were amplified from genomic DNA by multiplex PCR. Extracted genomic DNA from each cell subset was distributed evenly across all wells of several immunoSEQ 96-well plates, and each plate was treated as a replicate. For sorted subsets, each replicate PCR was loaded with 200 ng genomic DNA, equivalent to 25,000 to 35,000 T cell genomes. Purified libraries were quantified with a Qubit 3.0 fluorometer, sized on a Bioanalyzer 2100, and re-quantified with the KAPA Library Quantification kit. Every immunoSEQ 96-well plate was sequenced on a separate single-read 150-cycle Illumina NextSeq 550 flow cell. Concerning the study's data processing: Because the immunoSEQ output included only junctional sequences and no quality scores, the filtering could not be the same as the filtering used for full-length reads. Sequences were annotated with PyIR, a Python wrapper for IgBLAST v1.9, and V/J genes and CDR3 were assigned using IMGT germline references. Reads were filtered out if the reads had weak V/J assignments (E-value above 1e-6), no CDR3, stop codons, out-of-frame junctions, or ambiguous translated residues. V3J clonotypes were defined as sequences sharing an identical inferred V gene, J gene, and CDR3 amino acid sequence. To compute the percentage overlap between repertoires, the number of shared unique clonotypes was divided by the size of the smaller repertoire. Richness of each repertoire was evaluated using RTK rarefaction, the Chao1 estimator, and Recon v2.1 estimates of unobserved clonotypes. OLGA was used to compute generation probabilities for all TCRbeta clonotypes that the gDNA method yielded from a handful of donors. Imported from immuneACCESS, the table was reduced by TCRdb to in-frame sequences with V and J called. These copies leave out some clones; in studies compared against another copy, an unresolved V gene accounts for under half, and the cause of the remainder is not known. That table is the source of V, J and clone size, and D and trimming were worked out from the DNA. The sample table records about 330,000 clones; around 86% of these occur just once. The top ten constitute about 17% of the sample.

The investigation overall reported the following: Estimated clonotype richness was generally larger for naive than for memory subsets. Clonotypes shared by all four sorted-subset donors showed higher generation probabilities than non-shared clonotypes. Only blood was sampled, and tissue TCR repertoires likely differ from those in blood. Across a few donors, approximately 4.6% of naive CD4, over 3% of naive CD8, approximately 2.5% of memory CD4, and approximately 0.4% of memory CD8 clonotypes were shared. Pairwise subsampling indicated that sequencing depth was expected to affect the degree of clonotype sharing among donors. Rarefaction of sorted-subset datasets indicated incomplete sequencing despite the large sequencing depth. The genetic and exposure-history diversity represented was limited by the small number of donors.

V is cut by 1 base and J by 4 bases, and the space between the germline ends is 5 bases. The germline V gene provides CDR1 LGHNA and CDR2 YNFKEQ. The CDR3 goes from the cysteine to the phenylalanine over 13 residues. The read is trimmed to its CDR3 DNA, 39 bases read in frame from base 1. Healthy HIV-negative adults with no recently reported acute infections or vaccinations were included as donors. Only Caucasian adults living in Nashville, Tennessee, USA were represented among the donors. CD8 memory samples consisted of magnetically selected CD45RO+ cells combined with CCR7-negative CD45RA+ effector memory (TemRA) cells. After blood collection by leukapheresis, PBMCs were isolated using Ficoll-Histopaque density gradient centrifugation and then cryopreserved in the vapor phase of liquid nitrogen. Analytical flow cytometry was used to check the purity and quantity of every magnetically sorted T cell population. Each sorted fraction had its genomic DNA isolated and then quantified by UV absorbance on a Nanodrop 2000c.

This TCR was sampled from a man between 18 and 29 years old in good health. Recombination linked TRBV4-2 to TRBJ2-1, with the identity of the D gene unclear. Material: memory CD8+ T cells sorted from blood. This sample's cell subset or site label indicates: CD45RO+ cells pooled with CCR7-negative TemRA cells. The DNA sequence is TGTGCCAGCAGCCAAGGTAGTTACAATGAGCAGTTCTTC. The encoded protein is CASSQGSYNEQFF.